Below, 3 T cell receptor beta chains from the same sample are listed, as sequenced in a study of technical replicates of blood from four donors (dated by TCRdb to 2016 to 2017). The method was the immunoSEQ multiplex PCR assay. TCRdb carries this immuneACCESS record with in-frame sequences only. Its versions omit some clonotypes, under half of them owing to an unresolved V gene in the studies checked, with the rest unexplained. The sample yields about 59,000 clones; roughly 95% were counted once. The ten largest clonotypes hold roughly 4% of the sample. Sample: PBMCs. The origin of the receptors is a human donor in good health. Some clones in this sample may be carry-over from other donors' samples.

This clone has just one count. The chain has TRBV6-4 and TRBJ1-5; 7 bases agree with TRBD1. With 3 bases clipped from V and 9 bases from J, the junction kept 14 bases outside the gene matches. Germline CDR1 is MRHNA and CDR2 is SNTAGT. The length of the CDR3 is 16 residues. DNA for the CDR3: TGTGCCAGCAGTGATAAAGACAGGGCGGGACGGAGGCCCCAGCATTTT. It codes for CASSDKDRAGRRPQHF.

This clone has just one count. The gene calls are TRBV19 and TRBJ2-3, with TRBD2 matching 14 bases. This CDR3 spans 18 amino acids. With V trimmed by 2 bases and J by 4 bases, 8 bases remained unmatched. Per germline, CDR1 LNHDA and CDR2 SQIVND (reference sequence). Here the CDR3 reads CASSISDLGLAGADTQYF. In DNA, the CDR3 is TGTGCCAGTAGTATAAGTGACCTGGGACTAGCGGGAGCAGATACGCAGTATTTT.

The V and J genes are TRBV6-5 and TRBJ2-3, with TRBD1 identical over 7 bases. V dropped 6 bases and J dropped 4; count of bases not matched to a gene: 7. Germline V gene lookup returns CDR1 MNHEY and CDR2 SVGAGI. The CDR3 contains 14 residues. The CDR3: CASRQGLLADTQYF. CDR3 coding DNA: TGTGCCAGCAGACAGGGGTTATTAGCAGATACGCAGTATTTT.